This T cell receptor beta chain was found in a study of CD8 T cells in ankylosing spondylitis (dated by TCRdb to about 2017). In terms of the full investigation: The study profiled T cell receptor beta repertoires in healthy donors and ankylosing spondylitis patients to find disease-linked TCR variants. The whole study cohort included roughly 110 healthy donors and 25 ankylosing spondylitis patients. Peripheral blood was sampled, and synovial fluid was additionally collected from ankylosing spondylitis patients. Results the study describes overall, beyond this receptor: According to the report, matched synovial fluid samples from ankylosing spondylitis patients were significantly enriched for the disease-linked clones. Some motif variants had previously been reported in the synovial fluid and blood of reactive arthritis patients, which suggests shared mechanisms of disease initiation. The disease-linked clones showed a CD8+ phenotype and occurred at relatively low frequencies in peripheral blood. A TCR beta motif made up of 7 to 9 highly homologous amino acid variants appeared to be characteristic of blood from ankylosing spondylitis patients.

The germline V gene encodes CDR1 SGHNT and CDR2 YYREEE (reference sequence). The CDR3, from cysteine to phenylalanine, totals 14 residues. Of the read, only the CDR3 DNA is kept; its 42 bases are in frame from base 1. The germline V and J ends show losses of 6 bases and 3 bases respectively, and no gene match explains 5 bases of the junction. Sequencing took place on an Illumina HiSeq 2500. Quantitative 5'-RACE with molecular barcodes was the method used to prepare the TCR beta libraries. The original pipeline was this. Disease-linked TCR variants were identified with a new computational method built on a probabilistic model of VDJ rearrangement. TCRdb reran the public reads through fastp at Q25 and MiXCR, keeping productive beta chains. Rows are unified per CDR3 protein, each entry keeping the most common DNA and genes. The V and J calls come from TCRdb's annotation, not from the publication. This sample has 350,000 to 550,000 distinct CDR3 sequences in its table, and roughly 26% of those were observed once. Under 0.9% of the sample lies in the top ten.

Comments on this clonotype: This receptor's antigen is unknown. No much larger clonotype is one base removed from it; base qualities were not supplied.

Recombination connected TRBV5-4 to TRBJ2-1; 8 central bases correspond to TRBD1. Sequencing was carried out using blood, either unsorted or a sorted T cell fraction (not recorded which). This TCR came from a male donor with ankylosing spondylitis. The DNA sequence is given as TGTGCCAGCACCTCAGGGACAGGCTACAATGAGCAGTTCTTC. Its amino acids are CASTSGTGYNEQFF. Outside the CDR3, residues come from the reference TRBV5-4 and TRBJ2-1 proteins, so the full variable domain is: ETGVTQSPTHLIKTRGQQVTLRCSSQSGHNTVSWYQQALGQGPQFIFQYYREEENGRGNFPPRFSGLQFPNYSSELNVNALELDDSALYLCASTSGTGYNEQFFGPGTRLTVL.